The next 4 T cell receptor beta chains were all read from a single sample in a study of blood T cells in healthy people across ages. Next came a second PCR, run for about 6 to 12 cycles, which used a sample-barcoded 5' primer along with a J-beta primer mix. TCRdb processed the 5' RACE reads anew with MiXCR; each CDR3 protein has one entry. The sample holds some 760,000 distinct CDR3 sequences, 20% to 25% seen once. This sample also appeared in a second study, on T cells of mothers and their children.

The specimen was blood. The receptors derive from a boy younger than 18 in good health.

At least ten counts were recorded for this clonotype. A junction end diverges from the germline sequence, so it may reflect a read error. The chain carries TRBV5-1 and TRBJ2-5; the D call may be TRBD1 or TRBD2 (6 bases each). Germline V gene lookup returns CDR1 SGHRS and CDR2 YFSETQ. The length of the CDR3 is 14 residues. CDR3 bases: TGTGCCAGCAGCGGAGGGGGTCTCCAAGAGACCCAGTACTTC. Amino acids: CASSGGGLQETQYF. Supplemented by reference TRBV5-1 and TRBJ2-5, the full variable domain reads KAGVTQTPRYLIKTRGQQVTLSCSPISGHRSVSWYQQTPGQGLQFLFEYFSETQRNKGNFPGRFSGRQFSNSRSEMNVSTLELGDSALYLCASSGGGLQETQYFGPGTRLLVL.

CDR3 in amino acids: CAWMGVWTGAEKLFF. CDR3 DNA: TGTGCCTGGATGGGGGTTTGGACAGGGGCTGAAAAACTGTTTTTT. The chain has TRBV30 and TRBJ1-4; 9 bases are a match to TRBD1. Germline CDR1 reads GTSNPN; CDR2 reads SVGIG (reference sequence). V lost 4 bases, J lost 7 bases, and 10 bases stayed unmatched. This CDR3 region has 15 residues.

This chain uses TRBV29-1 with TRBJ2-2; D possibly uses TRBD1 or TRBD2 (5 bases each). Trimming left V 7 bases short and J 4 bases short, with 10 bases between. Germline values: CDR1 SQVTM, CDR2 ANQGSEA. The CDR3 totals 12 residues. The DNA for the CDR3 is TGCAGCGCCGGGGACCGCACCGGGGAGCTGTTTTTT. This codes for CSAGDRTGELFF.

The chain employs TRBV20-1 and TRBJ2-7; no clear D gene. Germline V gene lookup returns CDR1 DFQATT and CDR2 SNEGSKA (reference sequence). CDR3 length: 13 amino acids. Deletions cut 6 bases from V and 2 bases from J, with 14 bases between. The CDR3 nucleotides are TGCAGTGCAGGGCGCCGGCCGACCTACGAGCAGTACTTC. Amino acid sequence: CSAGRRPTYEQYF.